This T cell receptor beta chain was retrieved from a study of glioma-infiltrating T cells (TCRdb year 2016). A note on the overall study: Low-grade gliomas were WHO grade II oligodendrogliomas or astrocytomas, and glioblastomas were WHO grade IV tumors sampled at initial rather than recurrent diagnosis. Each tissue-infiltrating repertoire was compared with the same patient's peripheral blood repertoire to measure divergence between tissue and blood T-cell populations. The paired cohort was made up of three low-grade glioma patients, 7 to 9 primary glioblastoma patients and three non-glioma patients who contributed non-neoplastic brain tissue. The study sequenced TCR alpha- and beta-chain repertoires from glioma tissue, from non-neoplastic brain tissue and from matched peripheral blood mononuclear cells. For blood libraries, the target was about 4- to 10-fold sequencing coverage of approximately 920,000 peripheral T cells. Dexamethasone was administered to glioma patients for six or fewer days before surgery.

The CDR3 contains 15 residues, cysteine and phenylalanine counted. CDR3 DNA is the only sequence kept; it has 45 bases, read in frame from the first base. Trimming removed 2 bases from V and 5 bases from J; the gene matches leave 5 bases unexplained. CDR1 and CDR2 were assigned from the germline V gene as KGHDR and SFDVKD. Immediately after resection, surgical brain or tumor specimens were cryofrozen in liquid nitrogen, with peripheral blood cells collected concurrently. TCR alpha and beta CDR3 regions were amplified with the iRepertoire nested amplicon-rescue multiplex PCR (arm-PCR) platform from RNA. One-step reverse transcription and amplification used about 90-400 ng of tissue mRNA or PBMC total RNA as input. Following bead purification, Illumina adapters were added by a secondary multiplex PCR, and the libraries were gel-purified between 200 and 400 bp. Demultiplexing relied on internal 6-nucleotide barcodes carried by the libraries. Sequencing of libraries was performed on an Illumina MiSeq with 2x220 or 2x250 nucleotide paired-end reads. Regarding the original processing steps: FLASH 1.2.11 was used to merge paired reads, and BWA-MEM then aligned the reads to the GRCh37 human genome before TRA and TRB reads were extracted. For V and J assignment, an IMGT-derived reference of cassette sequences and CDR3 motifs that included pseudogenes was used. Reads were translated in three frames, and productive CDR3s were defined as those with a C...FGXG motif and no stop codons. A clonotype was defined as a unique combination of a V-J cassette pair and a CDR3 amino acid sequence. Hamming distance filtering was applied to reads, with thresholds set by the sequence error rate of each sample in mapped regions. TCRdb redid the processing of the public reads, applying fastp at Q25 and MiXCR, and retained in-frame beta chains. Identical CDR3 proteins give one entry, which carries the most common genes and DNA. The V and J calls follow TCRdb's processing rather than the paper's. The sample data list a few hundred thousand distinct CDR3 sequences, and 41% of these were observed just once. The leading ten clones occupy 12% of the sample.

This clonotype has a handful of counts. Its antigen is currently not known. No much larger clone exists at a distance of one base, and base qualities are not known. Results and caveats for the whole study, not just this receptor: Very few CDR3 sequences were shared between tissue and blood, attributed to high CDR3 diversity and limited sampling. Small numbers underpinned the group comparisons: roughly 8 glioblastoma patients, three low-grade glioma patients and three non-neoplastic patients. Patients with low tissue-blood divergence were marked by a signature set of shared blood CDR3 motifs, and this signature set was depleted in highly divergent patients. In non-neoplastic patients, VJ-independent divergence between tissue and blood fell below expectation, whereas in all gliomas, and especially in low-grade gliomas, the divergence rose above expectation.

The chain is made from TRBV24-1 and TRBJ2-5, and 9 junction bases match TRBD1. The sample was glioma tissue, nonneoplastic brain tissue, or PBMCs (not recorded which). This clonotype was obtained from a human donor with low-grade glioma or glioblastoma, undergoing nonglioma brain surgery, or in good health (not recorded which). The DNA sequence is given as TGTGCCACCAGTGATTATCGGGACAGGGACGAGACCCAGTACTTC. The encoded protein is CATSDYRDRDETQYF.